This TCR beta chain was recorded in a study of blood T cell repertoires in COVID-19. Across the whole study: The United States, Italy and Spain were the sources of the acute and convalescent COVID-19 samples.

Per the original data handling: The authors estimated nucleated cell counts from reference gene primer amplification. TCRdb keeps only in-frame clones here, not all; method: immunoSEQ multiplex PCR. V and J calls and clone size follow that table, whereas D and trimming were derived from the DNA. In the table there are 200,000 to 300,000 clones, around 87% of which are singletons. The material sequenced was PBMCs or T cells enriched from blood (not recorded which). The clonotype was recovered from a woman in her thirties or forties with acute COVID-19.

The CDR3, as DNA: TGTGCCAGCAGGATCCAGGACTACGAGCAGTACTTC. Its translation: CASRIQDYEQYF. The chain links TRBV2 to TRBJ2-7; D not resolved. There are 12 residues in the CDR3. Germline V lookup: CDR1 SNHLY, CDR2 FYNNEI. The ends were cut back, 6 bases at V and 3 bases at J, with 9 bases in the middle.